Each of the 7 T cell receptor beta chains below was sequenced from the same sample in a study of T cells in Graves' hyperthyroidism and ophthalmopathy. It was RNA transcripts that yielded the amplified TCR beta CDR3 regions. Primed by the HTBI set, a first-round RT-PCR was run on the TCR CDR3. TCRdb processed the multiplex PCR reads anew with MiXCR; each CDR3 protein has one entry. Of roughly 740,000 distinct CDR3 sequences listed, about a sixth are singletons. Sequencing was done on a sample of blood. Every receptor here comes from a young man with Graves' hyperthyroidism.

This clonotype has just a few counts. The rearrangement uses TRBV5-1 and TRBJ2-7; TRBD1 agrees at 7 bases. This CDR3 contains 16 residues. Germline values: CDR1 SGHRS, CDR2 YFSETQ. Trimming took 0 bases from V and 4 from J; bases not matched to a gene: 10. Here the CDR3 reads CASSLGPGTEKYEQYF. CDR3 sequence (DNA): TGCGCCAGCAGCTTGGGCCCAGGGACAGAAAAGTACGAGCAGTACTTC.

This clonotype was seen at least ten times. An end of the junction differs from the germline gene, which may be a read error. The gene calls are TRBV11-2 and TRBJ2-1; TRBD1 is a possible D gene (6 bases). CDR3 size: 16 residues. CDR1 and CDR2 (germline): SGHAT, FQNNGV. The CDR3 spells CASSSYRERSYSEQFF. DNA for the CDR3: TGTGCCAGCAGCTCATACAGGGAAAGGTCTTACAGTGAGCAGTTCTTC.

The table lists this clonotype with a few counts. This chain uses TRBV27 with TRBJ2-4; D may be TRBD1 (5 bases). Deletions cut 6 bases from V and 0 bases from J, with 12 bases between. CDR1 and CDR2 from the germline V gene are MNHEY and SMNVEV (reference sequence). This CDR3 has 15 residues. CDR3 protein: CASSGQGEAKNIQYF. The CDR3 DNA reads TGTGCCAGCAGCGGCCAGGGTGAAGCCAAAAACATTCAGTACTTC.

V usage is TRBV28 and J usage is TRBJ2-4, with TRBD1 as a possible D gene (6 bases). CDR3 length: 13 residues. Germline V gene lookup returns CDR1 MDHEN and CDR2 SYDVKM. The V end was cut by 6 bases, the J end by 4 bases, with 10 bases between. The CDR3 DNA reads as TGTGCCAGCAGCTGGACAGCAAAAAACATTCAGTACTTC. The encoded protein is CASSWTAKNIQYF.

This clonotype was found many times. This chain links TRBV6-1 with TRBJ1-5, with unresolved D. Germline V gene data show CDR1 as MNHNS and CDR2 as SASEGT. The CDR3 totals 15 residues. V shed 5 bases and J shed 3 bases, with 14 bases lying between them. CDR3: CASSPDGMSNQPQHF. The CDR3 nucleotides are TGTGCCAGCAGTCCGGACGGAATGTCCAATCAGCCCCAGCATTTT.

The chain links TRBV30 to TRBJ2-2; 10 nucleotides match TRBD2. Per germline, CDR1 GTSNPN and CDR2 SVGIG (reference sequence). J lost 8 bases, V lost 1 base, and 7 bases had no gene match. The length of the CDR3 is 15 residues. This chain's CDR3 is CAWSGAGGGLGELFF. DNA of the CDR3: TGTGCCTGGAGTGGAGCGGGAGGGGGGCTAGGGGAGCTGTTTTTT.

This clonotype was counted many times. The CDR3 here is CASTPNPGRSYEQYF. In DNA form, the CDR3 reads TGTGCCAGCACCCCCAATCCCGGGCGCTCCTACGAGCAGTACTTC. This sequence joins TRBV28 and TRBJ2-7; D remains unclear. This CDR3 comprises 15 residues. Germline CDR1 is MDHEN and CDR2 is SYDVKM. Between the trimmed V and J ends, which lost 7 bases and 0 bases, there was a span of 16 bases.